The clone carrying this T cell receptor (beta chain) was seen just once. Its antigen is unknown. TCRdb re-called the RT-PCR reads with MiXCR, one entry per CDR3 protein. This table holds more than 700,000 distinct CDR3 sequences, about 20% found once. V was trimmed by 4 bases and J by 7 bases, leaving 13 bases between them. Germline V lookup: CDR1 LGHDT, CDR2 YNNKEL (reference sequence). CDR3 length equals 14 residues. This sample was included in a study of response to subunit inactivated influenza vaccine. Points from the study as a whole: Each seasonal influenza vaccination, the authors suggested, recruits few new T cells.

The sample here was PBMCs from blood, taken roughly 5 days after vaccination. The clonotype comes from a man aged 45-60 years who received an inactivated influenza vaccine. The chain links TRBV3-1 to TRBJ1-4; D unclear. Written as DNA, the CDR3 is TGTGCCAGCAGCCCCTGGGGAGGCTTTGAAAAACTGTTTTTT. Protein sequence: CASSPWGGFEKLFF.